The source of this T cell receptor (beta chain) is a study of T cells in Graves' hyperthyroidism and ophthalmopathy. The study, taken as a whole, reports: Most thyroid clonotypes expanded above 0.001 appeared in blood too.

PBMCs were sourced from approximately 9 ml fresh peripheral blood. This clonotype appeared many times. Its specificity is not known. From RNA transcripts, TCR beta CDR3 regions were amplified. First-round RT-PCR targeting the TCR CDR3 was performed with the HTBI primer set. MiXCR, applied by TCRdb to the multiplex PCR reads, yields one record per CDR3 protein. The profile shows hundreds of thousands of distinct CDR3 sequences, 15% to 20% of them singletons. Germline lookup yields CDR1 SNHLY and CDR2 FYNNEI. V was clipped by 6 bases and J by 6 bases, with 14 bases between them. There are 13 residues in the CDR3.

This receptor was obtained from a man between 40 and 49 years old with Graves' ophthalmopathy. The genes are TRBV2 and TRBJ1-1; D may be TRBD1 (5 bases). The specimen was blood. For the CDR3, the DNA is TGTGCCAGCAGCCAAATGAGGGGTGCTGAAGCTTTCTTT. As protein: CASSQMRGAEAFF.